Each of the 15 T cell receptor beta chains below was sequenced from the same sample in a study of cytomegalovirus exposure and HLA in healthy donors. Primers for the PCR totalled 60 Vbeta and 13 Jbeta. Clones were read by immunoSEQ multiplex PCR, and TCRdb kept only the in-frame ones, dropping some. Here the sample spans more than 85,000 clones, around 63% being singletons. The sequencing input was PBMCs. These receptors originate from a man aged 25-45 years in good health and CMV-seronegative.

This chain joins TRBV12-1 and TRBJ2-2; whether TRBD2, the table's D call, matches the DNA was not checked. TRBV12-1 is a known pseudogene. The CDR3 sequence is 17 residues long. CDR3 amino acids: CASSPTGTSGSTGELFF. The CDR3 bases are TGTGCCAGCAGCCCTACCGGGACTAGCGGGAGCACCGGGGAGCTGTTTTTT.

The rearrangement links TRBV18 to TRBJ1-5; 11 bases map to TRBD1. The CDR3 runs 15 residues. Germline assignment: CDR1 KGHSH and CDR2 LQKENI. V lost 3 bases to trimming and J lost 4 bases; unmatched junction nucleotides: 2. This CDR3 reads CASSPDRGLNQPQHF. DNA for the CDR3: TGTGCCAGCTCACCGGACAGGGGGCTTAATCAGCCCCAGCATTTT.

V usage is TRBV15 and J usage is TRBJ1-5, with D unclear. The germline V gene encodes CDR1 LNHNV and CDR2 YYDKDF (reference sequence). The CDR3 consists of 16 residues. Trimming removed 0 bases from V and 4 bases from J, with 13 bases in between. In DNA, the CDR3 is TGTGCCACCAGCAGAGATCGCCGAATCAGAAATCAGCCCCAGCATTTT. It is translated as CATSRDRRIRNQPQHF.

The rearrangement links TRBV4-3 to TRBJ2-3; D unclear. The CDR3 length is 13 residues. Germline CDR1 is LGHNA and CDR2 is YSLEER. With 0 bases removed from V and 5 bases from J, the gap between germline ends came to 6 bases. The CDR3 is CASSQDRGDTQYF. CDR3 nucleotide sequence: TGCGCCAGCAGCCAAGATCGAGGAGATACGCAGTATTTT.

This clone was recorded only once. V gene TRBV6-6 combines with J gene TRBJ2-7, with unresolved D. The germline V gene has CDR1 MNHNY and CDR2 SVGAGI (reference sequence). The germline V and J ends were trimmed by 0 bases and 8 bases, with 8 bases remaining between them. There are 12 residues in the CDR3. In DNA, the CDR3 is TGTGCCAGCAGTTACTCGACTGGTAAGCAGTACTTC. Protein sequence: CASSYSTGKQYF.

This clone came up a few times. J is TRBJ2-2 and V is TRBV19, with TRBD2 identical over 13 bases. V was pared by 10 bases and J by 6 bases, with 17 bases of the junction left unmatched. This CDR3 is 18 amino acids long. Germline V gene data show CDR1 as LNHDA and CDR2 as SQIVND (reference sequence). This CDR3 reads CATAPGLAGLRGAGELFF. As DNA, the CDR3 is TGTGCCACCGCCCCGGGACTAGCGGGACTTCGAGGGGCCGGGGAGCTGTTTTTT.

This clone has a handful of counts. The chain links TRBV19 to TRBJ2-5, with 9 bases lining up with TRBD2. Germline assignment: CDR1 LNHDA and CDR2 SQIVND (reference sequence). The CDR3 totals 17 residues. The J segment lost 7 bases and the V segment lost 1 base, leaving 13 bases of the junction unmatched. CDR3: CASSIGQGGGRAGTQYF. The CDR3 DNA reads as TGTGCCAGTAGTATAGGACAGGGCGGCGGGAGGGCCGGGACCCAGTACTTC.

This clone was counted between two and nine times. The chain couples TRBV19 to TRBJ1-2; 11 bases line up with TRBD1. The CDR3 length is 15 residues. The germline V gene has CDR1 LNHDA and CDR2 SQIVND (reference sequence). V trimming: 5 bases; J trimming: 7 bases; junction bases outside the gene matches: 9. CDR3 sequence: CASSSRTGGSRGYTF. In DNA, the CDR3 is TGTGCCAGTAGTTCCCGGACAGGGGGCTCTCGTGGCTACACCTTC.

V and J are TRBV2 and TRBJ1-1; unclear D gene. V was pared by 6 bases and J by 0 bases, with 8 bases between. This CDR3 has 13 amino acids. The germline gives CDR1 SNHLY, CDR2 FYNNEI. CDR3 protein: CASRTRLNTEAFF. CDR3 nucleotide sequence: TGTGCCAGCAGAACCCGGTTGAACACTGAAGCTTTCTTT.

In its sample, this clone was seen once. The rearrangement uses TRBV15 and TRBJ2-3, with 12 bases identical to TRBD2. With 8 bases clipped from V and 5 bases from J, the junction kept 8 bases outside the gene matches. The length of the CDR3 is 15 residues. Germline assignment: CDR1 LNHNV and CDR2 YYDKDF (reference sequence). In nucleotides, the CDR3 is TGTGCCACCGATGTTTCTAGCGGGAGGGTAGATACGCAGTATTTT. It translates to CATDVSSGRVDTQYF.

A note on this clone: Other DNA sequences of this sample code for an identical CDR3. CDR3 amino acids: CAISGAGETQYF. CDR3 DNA sequence: TGTGCCATCAGTGGAGCCGGGGAGACCCAGTACTTC. This chain joins TRBV10-3 and TRBJ2-5, with no clear D. V was shortened by 4 bases and J by 5 bases, with 8 bases between the two germline ends. The CDR3 runs 12 residues. Germline assignment: CDR1 ENHRY and CDR2 SYGVKD.

The V call is TRBV5-1, the J call TRBJ2-7, with 15 bases identical to TRBD2. This CDR3 comprises 15 residues. The ends lost 4 bases at V and 3 bases at J; junction bases unmatched: 2. In germline, CDR1 is SGHRS, CDR2 YFSETQ. The CDR3 spells CASSPGLAGGYEQYF. The CDR3 DNA reads as TGCGCCAGCAGCCCGGGACTAGCGGGGGGCTACGAGCAGTACTTC.

The chain links TRBV4-1 to TRBJ2-5, with 7 nucleotides matching TRBD2. Germline CDR1 MGHRA, CDR2 YSYEKL. The CDR3 has 14 amino acids. Trimming removed 4 bases from V and 4 bases from J; junction bases left unmatched: 6. CDR3 in DNA: TGCGCCAGCAGCCGCCAGCGGGAAGGAGAGACCCAGTACTTC. Its protein is CASSRQREGETQYF.

This sequence joins TRBV25-1 and TRBJ2-7, with a weak D call TRBD2 (6 bases). The germline V gene encodes CDR1 MGHDK and CDR2 SYGVNS. Trimming took 4 bases from V and 0 from J, leaving 13 bases between them. There are 15 residues in the CDR3. CDR3 protein: CASSGRTTNSYEQYF. CDR3 nucleotide sequence: TGTGCCAGCAGTGGGCGGACTACCAACTCCTACGAGCAGTACTTC.

The chain recombines TRBV15 with TRBJ1-2; D uncertain. V was pared by 0 bases and J by 6 bases, with 8 bases between. Germline V CDR1 and CDR2: LNHNV, YYDKDF (reference sequence). The CDR3 totals 13 residues. CDR3 coding DNA: TGTGCCACCAGCAGAGATTTGCAGGATGGCTACACCTTC. It is translated as CATSRDLQDGYTF. The full variable domain, its missing parts supplied by reference TRBV15 and TRBJ1-2, is DAMVIQNPRYQVTQFGKPVTLSCSQTLNHNVMYWYQQKSSQAPKLLFHYYDKDFNNEADTPDNFQSRRPNTSFCFLDIRSPGLGDTAMYLCATSRDLQDGYTFGSGTRLTVV.